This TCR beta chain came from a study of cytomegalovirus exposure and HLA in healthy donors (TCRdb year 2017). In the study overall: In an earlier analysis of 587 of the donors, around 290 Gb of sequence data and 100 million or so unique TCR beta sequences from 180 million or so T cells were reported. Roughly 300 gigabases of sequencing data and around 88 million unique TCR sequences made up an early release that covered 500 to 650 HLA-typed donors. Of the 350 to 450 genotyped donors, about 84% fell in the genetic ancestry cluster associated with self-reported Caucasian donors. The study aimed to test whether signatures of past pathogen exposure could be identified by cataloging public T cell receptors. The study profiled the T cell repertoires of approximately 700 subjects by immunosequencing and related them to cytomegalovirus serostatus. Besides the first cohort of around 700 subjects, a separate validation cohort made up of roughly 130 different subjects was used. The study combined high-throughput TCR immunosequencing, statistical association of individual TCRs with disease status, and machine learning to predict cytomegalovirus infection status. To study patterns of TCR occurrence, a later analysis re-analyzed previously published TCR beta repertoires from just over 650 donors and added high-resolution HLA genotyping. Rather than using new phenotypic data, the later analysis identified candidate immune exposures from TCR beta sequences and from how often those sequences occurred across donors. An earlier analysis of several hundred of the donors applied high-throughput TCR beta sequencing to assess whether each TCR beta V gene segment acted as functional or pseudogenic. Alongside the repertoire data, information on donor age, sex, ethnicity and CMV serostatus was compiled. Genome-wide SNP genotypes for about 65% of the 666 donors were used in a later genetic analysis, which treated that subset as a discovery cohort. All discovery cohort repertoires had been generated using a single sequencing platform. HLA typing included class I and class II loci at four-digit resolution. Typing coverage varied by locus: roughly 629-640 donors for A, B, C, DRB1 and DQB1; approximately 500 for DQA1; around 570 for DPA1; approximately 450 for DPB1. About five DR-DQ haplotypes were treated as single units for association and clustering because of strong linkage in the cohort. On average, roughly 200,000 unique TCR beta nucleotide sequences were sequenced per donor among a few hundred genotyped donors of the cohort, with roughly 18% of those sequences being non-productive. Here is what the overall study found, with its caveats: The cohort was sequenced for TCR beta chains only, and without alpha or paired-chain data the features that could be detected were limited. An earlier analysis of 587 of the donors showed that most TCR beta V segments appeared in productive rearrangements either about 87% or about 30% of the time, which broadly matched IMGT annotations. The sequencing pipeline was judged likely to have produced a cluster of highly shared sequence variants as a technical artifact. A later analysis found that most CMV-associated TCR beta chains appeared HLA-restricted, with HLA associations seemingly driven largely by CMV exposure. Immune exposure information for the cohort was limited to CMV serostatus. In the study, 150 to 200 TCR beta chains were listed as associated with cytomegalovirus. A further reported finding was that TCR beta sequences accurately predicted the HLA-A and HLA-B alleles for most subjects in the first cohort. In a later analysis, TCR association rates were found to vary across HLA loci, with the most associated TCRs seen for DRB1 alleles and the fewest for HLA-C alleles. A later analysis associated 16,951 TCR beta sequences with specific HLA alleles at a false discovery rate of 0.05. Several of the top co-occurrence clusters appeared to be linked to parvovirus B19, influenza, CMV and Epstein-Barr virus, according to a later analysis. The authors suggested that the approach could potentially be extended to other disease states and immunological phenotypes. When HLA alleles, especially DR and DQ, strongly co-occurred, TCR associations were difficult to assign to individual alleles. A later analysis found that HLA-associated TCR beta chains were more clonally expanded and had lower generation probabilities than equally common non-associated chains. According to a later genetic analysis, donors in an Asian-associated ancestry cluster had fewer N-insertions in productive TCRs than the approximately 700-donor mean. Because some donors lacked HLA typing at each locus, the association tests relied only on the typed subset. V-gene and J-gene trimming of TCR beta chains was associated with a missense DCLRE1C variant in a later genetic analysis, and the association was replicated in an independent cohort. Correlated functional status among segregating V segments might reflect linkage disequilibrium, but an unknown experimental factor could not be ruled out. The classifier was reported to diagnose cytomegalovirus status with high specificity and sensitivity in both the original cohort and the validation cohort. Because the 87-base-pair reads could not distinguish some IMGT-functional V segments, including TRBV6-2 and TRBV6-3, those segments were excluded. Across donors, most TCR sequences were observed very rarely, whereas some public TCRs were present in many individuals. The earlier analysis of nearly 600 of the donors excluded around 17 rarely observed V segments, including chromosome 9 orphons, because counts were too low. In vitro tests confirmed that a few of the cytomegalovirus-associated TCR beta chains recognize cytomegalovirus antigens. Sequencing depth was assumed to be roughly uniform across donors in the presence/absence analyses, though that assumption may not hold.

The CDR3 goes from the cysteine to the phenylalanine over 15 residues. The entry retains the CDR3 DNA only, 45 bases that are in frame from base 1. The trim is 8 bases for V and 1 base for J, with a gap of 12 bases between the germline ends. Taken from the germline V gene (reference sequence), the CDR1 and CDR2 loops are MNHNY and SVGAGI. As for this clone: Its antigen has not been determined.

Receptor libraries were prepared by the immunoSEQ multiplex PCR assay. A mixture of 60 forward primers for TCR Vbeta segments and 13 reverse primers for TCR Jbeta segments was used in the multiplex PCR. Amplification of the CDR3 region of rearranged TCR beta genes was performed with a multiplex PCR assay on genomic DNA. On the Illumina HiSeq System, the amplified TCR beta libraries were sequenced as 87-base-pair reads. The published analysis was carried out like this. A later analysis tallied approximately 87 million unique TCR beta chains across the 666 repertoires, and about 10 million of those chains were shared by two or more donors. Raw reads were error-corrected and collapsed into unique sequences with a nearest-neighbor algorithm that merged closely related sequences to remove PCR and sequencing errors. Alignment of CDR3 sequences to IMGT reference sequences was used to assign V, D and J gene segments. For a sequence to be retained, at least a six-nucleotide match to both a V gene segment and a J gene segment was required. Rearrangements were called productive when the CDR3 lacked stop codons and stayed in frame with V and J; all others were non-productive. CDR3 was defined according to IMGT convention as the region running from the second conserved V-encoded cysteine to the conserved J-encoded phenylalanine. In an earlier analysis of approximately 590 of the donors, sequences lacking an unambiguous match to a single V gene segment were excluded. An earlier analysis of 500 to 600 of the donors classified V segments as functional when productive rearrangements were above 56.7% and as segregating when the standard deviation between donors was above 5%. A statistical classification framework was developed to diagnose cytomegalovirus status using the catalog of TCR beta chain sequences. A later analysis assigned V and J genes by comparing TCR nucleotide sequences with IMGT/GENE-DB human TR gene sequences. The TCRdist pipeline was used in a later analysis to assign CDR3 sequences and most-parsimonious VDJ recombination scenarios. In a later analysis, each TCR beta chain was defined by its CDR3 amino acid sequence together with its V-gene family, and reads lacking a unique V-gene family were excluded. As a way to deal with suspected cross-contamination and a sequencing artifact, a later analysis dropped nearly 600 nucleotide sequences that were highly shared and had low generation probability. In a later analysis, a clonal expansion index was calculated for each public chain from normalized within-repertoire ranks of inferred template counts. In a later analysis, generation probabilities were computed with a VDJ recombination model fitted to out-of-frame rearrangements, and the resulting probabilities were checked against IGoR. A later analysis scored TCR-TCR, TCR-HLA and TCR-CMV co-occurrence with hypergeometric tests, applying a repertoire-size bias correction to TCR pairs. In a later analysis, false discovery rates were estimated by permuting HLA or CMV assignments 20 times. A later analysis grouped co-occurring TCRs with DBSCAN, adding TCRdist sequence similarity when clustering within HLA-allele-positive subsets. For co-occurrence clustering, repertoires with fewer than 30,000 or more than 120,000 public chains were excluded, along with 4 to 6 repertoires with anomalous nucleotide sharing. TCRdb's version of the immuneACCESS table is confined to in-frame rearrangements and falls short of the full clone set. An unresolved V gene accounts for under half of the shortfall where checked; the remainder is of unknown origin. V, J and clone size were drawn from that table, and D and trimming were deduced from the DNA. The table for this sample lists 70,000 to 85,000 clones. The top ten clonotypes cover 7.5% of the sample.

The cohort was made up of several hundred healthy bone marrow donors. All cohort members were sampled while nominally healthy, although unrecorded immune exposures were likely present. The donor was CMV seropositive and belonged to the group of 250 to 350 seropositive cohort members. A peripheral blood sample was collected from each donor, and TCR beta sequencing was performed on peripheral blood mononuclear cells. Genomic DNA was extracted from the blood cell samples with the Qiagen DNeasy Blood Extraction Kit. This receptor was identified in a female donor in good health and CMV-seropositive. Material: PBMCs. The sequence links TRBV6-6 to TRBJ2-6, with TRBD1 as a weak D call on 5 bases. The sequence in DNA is TGTGCCAGCGGCGCCAGGGCTTCTGGGGCCAACGTCCTGACTTTC. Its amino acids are CASGARASGANVLTF.